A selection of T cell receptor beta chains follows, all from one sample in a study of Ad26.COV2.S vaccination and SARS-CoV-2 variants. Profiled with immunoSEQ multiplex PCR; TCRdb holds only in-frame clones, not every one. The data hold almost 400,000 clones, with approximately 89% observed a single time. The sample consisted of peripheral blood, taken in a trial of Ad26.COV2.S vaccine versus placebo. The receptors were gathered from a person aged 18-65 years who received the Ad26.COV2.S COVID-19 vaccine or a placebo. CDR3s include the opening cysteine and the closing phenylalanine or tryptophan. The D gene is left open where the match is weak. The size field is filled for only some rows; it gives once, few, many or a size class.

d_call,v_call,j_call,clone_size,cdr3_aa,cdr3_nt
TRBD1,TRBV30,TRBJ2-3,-,CAWSGETGGTDTQYF,TGTGCCTGGAGTGGCGAGACAGGGGGCACAGATACGCAGTATTTT
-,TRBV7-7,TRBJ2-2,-,CASSLRPDGELFF,TGTGCCAGCAGCTTAAGGCCAGACGGGGAGCTGTTTTTT
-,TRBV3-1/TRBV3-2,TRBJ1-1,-,CASSQALKGTEAFF,TGTGCCAGCAGCCAAGCTCTGAAAGGGACTGAAGCTTTCTTT
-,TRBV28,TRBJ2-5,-,CASSFYPDSPTQYF,TGTGCCAGCAGTTTCTACCCGGACAGCCCGACCCAGTACTTC
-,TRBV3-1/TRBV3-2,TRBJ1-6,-,CASSQGSGSPLHF,TGTGCCAGCAGCCAGGGAAGTGGGTCACCCCTCCACTTT
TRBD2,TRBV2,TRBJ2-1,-,CASRVAGGVVGEQFF,TGTGCCAGCAGAGTAGCGGGAGGCGTCGTGGGAGAGCAGTTCTTC
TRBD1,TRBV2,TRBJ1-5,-,CASSGDSYQPQHF,TGTGCCAGCAGTGGGGACAGTTATCAGCCCCAGCATTTT
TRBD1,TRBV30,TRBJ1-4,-,CAWSKDRGRTEKLFF,TGTGCCTGGAGTAAAGACAGGGGGCGGACTGAAAAACTGTTTTTT
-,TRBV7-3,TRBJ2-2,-,CASSSGRVTGELFF,TGTGCCAGCAGCTCAGGACGGGTGACCGGGGAGCTGTTTTTT
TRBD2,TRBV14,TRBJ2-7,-,CASSQDKAGAFSYEQYF,TGTGCCAGCAGCCAAGATAAGGCGGGAGCATTTTCCTACGAGCAGTACTTC
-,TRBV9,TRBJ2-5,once,CASSVVGGVRETQYF,TGTGCCAGCAGCGTAGTCGGCGGGGTCCGGGAGACCCAGTACTTC
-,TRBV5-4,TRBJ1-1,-,CASSPIGQAEAFF,TGTGCCAGCAGTCCCATCGGGCAGGCTGAAGCTTTCTTT
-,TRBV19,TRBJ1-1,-,CASSTTGGGGNTEAFF,TGTGCCAGTAGTACAACCGGGGGTGGAGGGAACACTGAAGCTTTCTTT
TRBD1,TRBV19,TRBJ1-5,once,CASSRPGTGFNQPQHF,TGTGCCAGTAGCCGACCCGGGACAGGCTTCAATCAGCCCCAGCATTTT
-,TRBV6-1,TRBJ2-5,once,CASSENRPPETQYF,TGTGCCAGCAGTGAAAACAGGCCCCCTGAGACCCAGTACTTC
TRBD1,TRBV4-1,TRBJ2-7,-,CASSQTGSSPNEQYF,TGCGCCAGCAGCCAGACAGGGAGTAGTCCTAACGAGCAGTACTTC
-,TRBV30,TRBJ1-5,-,CAWSPGLDQPQHF,TGTGCCTGGAGTCCAGGGCTCGACCAGCCCCAGCATTTT
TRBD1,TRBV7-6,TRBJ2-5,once,CASSAADRGGTQYF,TGTGCCAGCAGCGCCGCGGACAGGGGAGGGACCCAGTACTTC
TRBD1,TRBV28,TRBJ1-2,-,CASSLGQEPYGYTF,TGTGCCAGCAGTCTGGGACAGGAACCCTATGGCTACACCTTC
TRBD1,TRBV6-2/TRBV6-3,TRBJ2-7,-,CASSPGWRIGQGYEQYF,TGTGCCAGCAGTCCGGGTTGGCGAATAGGACAGGGCTACGAGCAGTACTTC
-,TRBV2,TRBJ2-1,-,CASGLLGVNNEQFF,TGTGCCAGCGGCCTGCTAGGGGTTAACAATGAGCAGTTCTTC
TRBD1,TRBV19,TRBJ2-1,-,CASSIGPDRVNEQFF,TGTGCCAGTAGTATAGGTCCGGACAGGGTTAATGAGCAGTTCTTC
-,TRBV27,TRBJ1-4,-,CASRSPKATNEKLFF,TGTGCCAGCAGGTCACCAAAAGCAACTAATGAAAAACTGTTTTTT
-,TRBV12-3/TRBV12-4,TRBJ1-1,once,CASPIRTEAFF,TGTGCCAGCCCTATAAGGACTGAAGCTTTCTTT
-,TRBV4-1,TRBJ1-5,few,CASSHLKARGSDQPQHF,TGCGCCAGCAGCCATTTAAAGGCAAGGGGGTCGGATCAGCCCCAGCATTTT
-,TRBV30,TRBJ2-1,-,CAWESAGLSSNEQFF,TGTGCCTGGGAAAGCGCGGGACTTAGTTCCAATGAGCAGTTCTTC